One sample yielded the 15 T cell receptor beta chains listed below, sequenced in a study of T cell responses to AZD1222 COVID-19 vaccine (dated by TCRdb to the early 2020s). Per the publication, the time point label means: baseline before first vaccination. Library method: the immunoSEQ multiplex PCR assay. TCRdb took this table from immuneACCESS and kept in-frame rearrangements with V and J called. Such tables lack part of the clones; where checked against another copy, unresolved V genes explain under half of the gap, and the rest is unexplained. Within this sample are around 160,000 clones, with about 93% of them counted one time only. The ten most abundant clones make up around 5% of the sample. Sequenced material: peripheral blood, taken on day 0 of AZD1222 vaccination. The receptors were gathered from an adult in good health.

The chain uses TRBV9 and TRBJ2-6; the D gene is possibly TRBD2 (6 bases). Germline CDR1 and CDR2: SGDLS and YYNGEE. The CDR3 contains 17 residues. Trimming pared 0 bases from V and 3 bases from J, leaving 13 bases between. The chain's CDR3 is CASSVEKGGVGANVLTF. CDR3 DNA sequence: TGTGCCAGCAGCGTAGAAAAAGGAGGGGTTGGGGCCAACGTCCTGACTTTC. Filled out from reference TRBV9 and TRBJ2-6, the complete variable domain reads DSGVTQTPKHLITATGQRVTLRCSPRSGDLSVYWYQQSLDQGLQFLIQYYNGEERAKGNILERFSAQQFPDLHSELNLSSLELGDSALYFCASSVEKGGVGANVLTFGAGSRLTVL.

The rearrangement links TRBV29-1 to TRBJ1-5; TRBD1 is a possible D gene (6 bases). V dropped 5 bases and J dropped 0 bases, with 14 bases sitting between them. Per the germline V gene, CDR1 is SQVTM and CDR2 is ANQGSEA. CDR3 length equals 15 residues. CDR3 residues: CSVRDTFSSNQPQHF. The CDR3 nucleotides are TGCAGCGTTCGGGACACCTTCTCTAGCAATCAGCCCCAGCATTTT. The whole variable domain, remainder taken from reference TRBV29-1 and TRBJ1-5, is SAVISQKPSRDICQRGTSLTIQCQVDSQVTMMFWYRQQPGQSLTLIATANQGSEATYESGFVIDKFPISRPNLTFSTLTVSNMSPEDSSIYLCSVRDTFSSNQPQHFGDGTRLSIL.

The rearrangement joins TRBV9 to TRBJ1-3; D is possibly TRBD1 (5 bases). Germline V gives CDR1 SGDLS, CDR2 YYNGEE. V lost 4 bases to trimming and J lost 0 bases, with 14 bases between them. CDR3 length: 16 residues. This CDR3 reads CASSNTGSPSGNTIYF. The CDR3 DNA sequence: TGTGCCAGCAGCAATACAGGAAGTCCCTCTGGAAACACCATATATTTT.

The chain has TRBV6-5 and TRBJ2-5; 7 nucleotides line up with TRBD1. There are 14 residues in the CDR3. Trimming removed 0 bases from V and 5 bases from J; junction bases left unmatched: 3. The germline gives CDR1 MNHEY, CDR2 SVGAGI. The DNA for the CDR3 is TGTGCCAGCAGTTACTCCCACAGGGGTGAGACCCAGTACTTC. This encodes CASSYSHRGETQYF.

The chain carries TRBV29-1 and TRBJ1-2; D remains unclear. The CDR3 is made up of 12 amino acids. Trimming left V 6 bases short and J 5 bases short, with 13 bases between. Germline CDR1 is SQVTM and CDR2 is ANQGSEA. Written as DNA, the CDR3 is TGCAGCGTGGCAGGTTTGGAATATGGCTACACCTTC. Amino acid sequence: CSVAGLEYGYTF.

The chain combines TRBV5-4 with TRBJ2-1; D not certain. In germline, CDR1 is SGHNT, CDR2 YYREEE (reference sequence). Trimming took off 0 bases at V and 9 bases at J, with 13 bases between the two ends. CDR3 size: 14 residues. The CDR3, as DNA: TGTGCCAGCAGCTTGGGAGTATTGCGGTTTGAGCAGTTCTTC. Its protein product is CASSLGVLRFEQFF. The full variable domain, in which reference TRBV5-4 and TRBJ2-1 provide the parts outside the CDR3, is ETGVTQSPTHLIKTRGQQVTLRCSSQSGHNTVSWYQQALGQGPQFIFQYYREEENGRGNFPPRFSGLQFPNYSSELNVNALELDDSALYLCASSLGVLRFEQFFGPGTRLTVL.

This clone has a single count. The DNA of the CDR3 is TGCGCCAGCAGCCAAGAGGGGCTAAAGGAGACCCAGTACTTC. Translating it yields CASSQEGLKETQYF. This chain uses TRBV4-1 with TRBJ2-5; a weak D match, TRBD1 (5 bases). There are 14 residues in the CDR3. Looked up from germline, CDR1 is MGHRA and CDR2 is YSYEKL. V was shortened by 0 bases and J by 5 bases, with 10 bases between the two germline ends.

The V gene is TRBV11-1, the J gene TRBJ1-6; D not resolved. Germline V gene lookup returns CDR1 SGHAT and CDR2 FQDESV (reference sequence). Trimming pared 3 bases from V and 3 bases from J, leaving 12 bases between. The CDR3 is 16 amino acids. The CDR3 DNA reads as TGTGCCAGCAGCTTTAACAGCGGCCTCTATAATTCACCCCTCCACTTT. Translating it yields CASSFNSGLYNSPLHF.

This chain uses TRBV18 with TRBJ1-2; possibly TRBD1 for D (5 bases). The CDR3 has 13 residues. The V gene lost 2 bases and the J gene lost 4 bases, with 8 bases spanning the gap. Germline CDR1 and CDR2: KGHSH and LQKENI. CDR3 nucleotide sequence: TGTGCCAGCTCACCATCGGGGGGCTATGGCTACACCTTC. Translating gives CASSPSGGYGYTF.

CDR3 region: CASSASSVVETQYF. The CDR3 DNA reads TGTGCCAGCAGTGCCTCTAGCGTTGTTGAGACCCAGTACTTC. V usage is TRBV6-2 or TRBV6-3 and J usage is TRBJ2-5, with D perhaps TRBD2 (6 bases). Trimming pared 5 bases from V and 5 bases from J, leaving 15 bases between. Looked up from germline, CDR1 is MNHEY and CDR2 is SVGEGT. The CDR3 consists of 14 residues.

The chain has TRBV10-1 and TRBJ1-5, with D tentatively TRBD1 (5 bases). The germline V gene has CDR1 WNHNN and CDR2 SYGVQD (reference sequence). Deletions cut 8 bases from V and 4 bases from J, with 9 bases between. The CDR3 has 12 residues. This CDR3 is CASLTGNQPQHF. The CDR3 region has the DNA TGCGCCAGCCTCACAGGTAATCAGCCCCAGCATTTT.

The genes are TRBV9 and TRBJ1-4; tentatively, D is TRBD1 (5 bases). This CDR3 has 14 amino acids. The ends were cut back, 0 bases at V and 4 bases at J, with 7 bases in the middle. CDR1 is SGDLS and CDR2 is YYNGEE in the germline V gene. CDR3 loop: CASSVGGLNEKLFF. The CDR3, as DNA: TGTGCCAGCAGCGTAGGGGGACTTAATGAAAAACTGTTTTTT.

The chain joins TRBV7-2 to TRBJ2-2; 10 nucleotides match TRBD2. Germline V lookup: CDR1 SGHTA, CDR2 FQGNSA. V lost 5 bases to trimming and J lost 1 base; unmatched junction nucleotides: 4. This CDR3 spans 16 amino acids. The CDR3 protein is CASSPRLAGNTGELFF. In nucleotides, the CDR3 is TGTGCCAGCAGCCCTCGACTAGCGGGGAACACCGGGGAGCTGTTTTTT.

This clone was observed a few times. A junction end diverges from the germline sequence, so it may reflect a read error. The chain is built from TRBV7-2 and TRBJ2-1; 7 nucleotides line up with TRBD2. This CDR3 is built from 16 residues. The germline V gene encodes CDR1 SGHTA and CDR2 FQGNSA. CDR3 sequence: CASSLAGGSVYHEQFF. CDR3 in DNA: TGTGCCAGCAGCTTAGCGGGCGGGAGCGTCTACCATGAGCAGTTCTTC.

The chain has TRBV14 and TRBJ2-5; TRBD2 agrees at 8 bases. Germline V gene sequence: CDR1 SGHDN, CDR2 FVKESK. The CDR3 spans 17 residues. V was pared by 0 bases and J by 4 bases, with 10 bases of the junction left unmatched. CDR3 coding DNA: TGTGCCAGCAGCCAAGATCGGAGTAGCGGGAAAGGAGAGACCCAGTACTTC. This gives the protein CASSQDRSSGKGETQYF.